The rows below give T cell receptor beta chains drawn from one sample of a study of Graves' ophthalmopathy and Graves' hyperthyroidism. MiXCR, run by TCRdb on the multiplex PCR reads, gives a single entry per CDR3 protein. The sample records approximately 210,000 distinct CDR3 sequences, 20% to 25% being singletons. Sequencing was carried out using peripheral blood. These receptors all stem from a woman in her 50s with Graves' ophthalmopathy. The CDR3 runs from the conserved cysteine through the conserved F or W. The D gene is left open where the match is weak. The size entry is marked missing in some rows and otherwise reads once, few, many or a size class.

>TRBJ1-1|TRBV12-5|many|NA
TGTGCTAGTGGTTTGGAGGGGTTACACGCTTTCTTT
CASGLEGLHAFF
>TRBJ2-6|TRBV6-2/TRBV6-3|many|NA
TGTGCCAGCAGCTCCCGTTGGGGATCTGGGGCCAACGTCCTGACTTTC
CASSSRWGSGANVLTF
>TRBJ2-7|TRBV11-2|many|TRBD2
TGTGCCAGCAGCTCGAGACTAGCGGGAGGGGGGGAGCAGTACTTC
CASSSRLAGGGEQYF
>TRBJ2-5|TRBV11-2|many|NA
TGTGCCAGCAGCTTAGAGTTTCAGGATCAAGAGACCCAGTACTTC
CASSLEFQDQETQYF
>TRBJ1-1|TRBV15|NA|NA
TGTGCCACCAGCAGAGATTTTCAGGGTGAAGCTTTCTTT
CATSRDFQGEAFF
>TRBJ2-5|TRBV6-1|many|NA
TGTGCCAGCAGTGAAGCGCATGAAAAGACCCAGTACTTC
CASSEAHEKTQYF
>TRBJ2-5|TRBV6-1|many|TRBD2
TGTGCCAGCAGGGTGACTAGCCCAGAGACCCAGTACTTC
CASRVTSPETQYF
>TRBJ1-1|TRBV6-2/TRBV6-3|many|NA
TGTGCCAGCGCCCCCACGAAATTTGAAGCTTTCTTT
CASAPTKFEAFF
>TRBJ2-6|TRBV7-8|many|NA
TGTGCCAGCAGCTCGACTGGGGCTGGGGCCAACGTCCTGACTTTC
CASSSTGAGANVLTF
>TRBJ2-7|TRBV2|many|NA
TGTGCCAGCGCAGGGAGCTCCTACGAGCAGTACTTC
CASAGSSYEQYF
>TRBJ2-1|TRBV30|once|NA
TGTGCCTGGAGTGTACGGTATGAGCAGCTCTTC
CAWSVRYEQLF
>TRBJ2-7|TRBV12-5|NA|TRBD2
TGTGCTAGTGGTTTGGTTTCCTCAGCGGGAGAGGTCGAGCAGTACTTC
CASGLVSSAGEVEQYF
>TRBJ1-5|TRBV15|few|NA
TGTGCCACCAGCAGAGAAGGGTATGCTCAGCCCCAGCATTTT
CATSREGYAQPQHF
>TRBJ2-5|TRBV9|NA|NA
TGTGCCAGCAGCCCCCGGACCTTCGGGGAGACCCAGTACTTC
CASSPRTFGETQYF
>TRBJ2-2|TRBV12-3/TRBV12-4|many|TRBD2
TGTGCCAGCACCCGAGGGACTAGCGGCTCCGGGGAGCTGTTTTTT
CASTRGTSGSGELFF
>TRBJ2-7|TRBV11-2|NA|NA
TGTGCCAGCAGCTTAGTTTCAAGCCGCCGGCTCGGCGAGCAGTACTTC
CASSLVSSRRLGEQYF
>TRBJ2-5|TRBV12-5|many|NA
TGTGCTAGTGCCCTCCGGGCAGGGGGAGGGGAGACCCAGTACTTC
CASALRAGGGETQYF
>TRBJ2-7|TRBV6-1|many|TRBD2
TGTGCCAGCAGTGAAAGGGAGGGCCGGTACGAGCAGTACTTC
CASSEREGRYEQYF
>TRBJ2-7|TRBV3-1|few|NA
TGTGCCAGCAGGGGGTGGGGCCCTTACTACGAGCAGTACTTC
CASRGWGPYYEQYF
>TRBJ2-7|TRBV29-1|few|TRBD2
TGCAGCGTTGGAGCGGGGTACCCGGGCTACGAGCAGTACTTC
CSVGAGYPGYEQYF
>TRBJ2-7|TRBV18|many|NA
TGTGCCAGCTCACCAACAAGGTTTTACGAGCAGTACTTC
CASSPTRFYEQYF
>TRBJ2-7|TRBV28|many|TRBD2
TGTGCCAGCAGCCGAGGACTAGCCGTGCGCCCCTACGAGCAGTACTTC
CASSRGLAVRPYEQYF
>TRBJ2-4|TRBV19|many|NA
TGTGCCAGTAGTACAGCCAAAAACATTCAGTACTTC
CASSTAKNIQYF
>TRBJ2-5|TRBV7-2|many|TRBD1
TGTGCCAGCAGCCGATCGACAGGGTTTGGGGAGACCCAGTACTTC
CASSRSTGFGETQYF
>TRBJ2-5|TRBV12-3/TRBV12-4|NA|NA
TGTGCCAGCAGTCCCCCGTTGGCAGGGACCCAAGAGACCCAGTACTTC
CASSPPLAGTQETQYF
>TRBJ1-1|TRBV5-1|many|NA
TGCGCCAGCAGCTTGGGCCCTTCTCGGGGTAACACTGAAGCTTTCTTT
CASSLGPSRGNTEAFF
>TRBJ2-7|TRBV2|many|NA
TGTGCCAGCAGTGAGGAAGTGGAATTCTACGAGCAGTACTTC
CASSEEVEFYEQYF
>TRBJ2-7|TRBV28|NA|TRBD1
TGTGCCAGCTCAAGACAGGGGGCGAGTGAGCAGTACTTC
CASSRQGASEQYF
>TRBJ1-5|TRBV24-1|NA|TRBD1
TGTGCCACCCCGGGACAGCGACAATATAGCAATCAGCCCCAGCATTTT
CATPGQRQYSNQPQHF
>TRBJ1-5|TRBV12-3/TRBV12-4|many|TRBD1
TGTGCCAGCACGACAGGGAGCAAGCCCCAGCATTTT
CASTTGSKPQHF
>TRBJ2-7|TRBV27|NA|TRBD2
TGTGCCAGCAGTTTTCGCGGGGGGGGGGAGAGGTCCTACGAGCAGTACTTC
CASSFRGGGERSYEQYF
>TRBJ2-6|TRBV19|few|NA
TGTGCCAGTAGTATCCCTAGCTACGGGGCCAACGTCCTGACTTTC
CASSIPSYGANVLTF
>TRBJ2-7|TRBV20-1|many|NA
TGCAGTGCTAGTCCCGGACTAACCTACGAGCAGTACTTC
CSASPGLTYEQYF
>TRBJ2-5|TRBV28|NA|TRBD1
TGTGCCAGCAGTTGGACAGGACAACCTGAGACCCAGTACTTC
CASSWTGQPETQYF
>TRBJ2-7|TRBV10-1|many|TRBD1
TGCGCCAGCAGTGAGTGGGACAGACCCTACGAGCAGTACTTC
CASSEWDRPYEQYF
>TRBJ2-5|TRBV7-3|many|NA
TGTGCCAGCAGCATGACAGGCCAAGAGACCCAGTACTTC
CASSMTGQETQYF
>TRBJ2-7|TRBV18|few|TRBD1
TGTGCCAGCTCAGCACAGGGGTACTATTACGAGCAGTACTTC
CASSAQGYYYEQYF
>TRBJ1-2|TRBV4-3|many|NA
TGCGCCAGCAGCCAAGTAACCAGCCTCTATGGCTACACCTTC
CASSQVTSLYGYTF
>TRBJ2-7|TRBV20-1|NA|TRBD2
TGCAGTGCTAGACTTCTCTGGGGGGTACAGCGGCGGGAGTTATACGAGCAGTACTTC
CSARLLWGVQRRELYEQYF
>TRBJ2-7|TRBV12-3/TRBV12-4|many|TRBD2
TGTGCCAGCAGTGGACTAGCGGGGAACTCCTACGAGCAGTACTTC
CASSGLAGNSYEQYF
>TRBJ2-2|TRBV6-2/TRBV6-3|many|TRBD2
TGTGCCAGCAGTTACTCCTGGACTAGCAGGAACACCGGGGAGCTGTTTTTT
CASSYSWTSRNTGELFF
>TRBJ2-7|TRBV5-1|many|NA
TGCGCCAGCAGCGTCAGTAGCTCCTACGAGCAGTACTTC
CASSVSSSYEQYF
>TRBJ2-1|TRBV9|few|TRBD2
TGTGCCAGCAGCCCGGACGGGACTAGCGGGAGCAATGAGCAGTTCTTC
CASSPDGTSGSNEQFF
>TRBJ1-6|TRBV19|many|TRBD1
TGTGCCAGTAGTATGGTGACAGGGGGGAATTCACCCCTCCACTTT
CASSMVTGGNSPLHF
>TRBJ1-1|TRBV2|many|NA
TGTGCCAGCCAGGGGTCGCGGAGGGCAGCTTTCTTT
CASQGSRRAAFF
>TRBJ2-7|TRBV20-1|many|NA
TGCAGTGCTAGCCCGAAGGGGGAGGACTACGAGCAGTACTTC
CSASPKGEDYEQYF
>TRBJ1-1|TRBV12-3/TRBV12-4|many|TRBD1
TGTGCCAGCAGTTTAGCGCCACAGGGGGCAGGAACTGAAGCTTTCTTT
CASSLAPQGAGTEAFF
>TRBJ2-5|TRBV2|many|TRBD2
TGTGCCAGCAGTGAAAACCTGGGGGTAGCGGGACACCAAGAGACCCAGTACTTC
CASSENLGVAGHQETQYF
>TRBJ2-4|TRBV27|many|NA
TGTGCCAGCAGTTTCTACCCACTAGCCAATTCCAAAAACATTCAGTACTTC
CASSFYPLANSKNIQYF
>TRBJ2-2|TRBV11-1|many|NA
TGTGCCAGCAGCTTTGAGACCCCCTTTAGGGGAGCCGGGGAGCTGTTTTTT
CASSFETPFRGAGELFF
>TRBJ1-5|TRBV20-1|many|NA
TGCAGTGCTGGCAAAGGGGTGCCTAGCAATCAGCCCCAGCATTTT
CSAGKGVPSNQPQHF
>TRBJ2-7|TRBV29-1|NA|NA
TGCAGCGTTGTAGGACAGAACTCCTACGAGCAGTACTTC
CSVVGQNSYEQYF
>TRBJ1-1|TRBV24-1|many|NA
TGTGCCACCACGGCGGCAGGGAGGGACACTGAAGCTTTCTTT
CATTAAGRDTEAFF
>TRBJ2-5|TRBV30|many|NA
TGTGCCTGGAGGACCCAAGAGACCCAGTACTTC
CAWRTQETQYF